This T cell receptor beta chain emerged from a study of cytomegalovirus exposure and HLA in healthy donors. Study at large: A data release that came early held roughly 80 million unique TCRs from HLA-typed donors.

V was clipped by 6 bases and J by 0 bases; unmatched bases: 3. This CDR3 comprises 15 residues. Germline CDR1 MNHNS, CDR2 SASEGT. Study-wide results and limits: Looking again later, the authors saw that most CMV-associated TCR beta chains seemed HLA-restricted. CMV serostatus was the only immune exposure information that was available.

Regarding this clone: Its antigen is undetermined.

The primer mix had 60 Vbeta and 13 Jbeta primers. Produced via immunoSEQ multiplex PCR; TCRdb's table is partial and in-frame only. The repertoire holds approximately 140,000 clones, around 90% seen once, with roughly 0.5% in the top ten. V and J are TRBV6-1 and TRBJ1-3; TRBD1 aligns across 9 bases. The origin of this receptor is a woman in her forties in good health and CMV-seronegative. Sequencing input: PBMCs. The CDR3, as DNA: TGTGCCAGCAGGGGGACAGGGAGCTCTGGAAACACCATATATTTT. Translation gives CASRGTGSSGNTIYF.